This T cell receptor (beta chain) came from a study of T cell responses to AZD1222 COVID-19 vaccine. Study observations and caveats: Just six or seven AZD1222 recipients tested seropositive at baseline. Donor demographics were predominantly white British with a female majority; clonal diversity may be underestimated.

The germline V gene has CDR1 LNHDA and CDR2 SQIVND (reference sequence). This CDR3 contains 15 residues. Trimming stripped 3 bases from V and 7 bases from J, with 13 bases between. Here immunoSEQ multiplex PCR was the method, and the copy in TCRdb shows in-frame clones only, minus some. The table records about 85,000 clones, approximately 86% of them present only once. Notes on this clone: Its specificity is not known.

Specimen: peripheral blood, collected on day 0 of MenACWY control vaccination. This sequence originates from an adult in good health. The chain couples TRBV19 to TRBJ1-6; D gene unclear. The CDR3 DNA reads TGTGCCAGTAGTATGTGGAGGCTTGACAATTCACCCCTCCACTTT. It yields the protein CASSMWRLDNSPLHF.